This T cell receptor (beta chain) was retrieved from a study of blood T cell repertoires in COVID-19. Study details: T cells, B-cell-depleted T cells, or PBMCs provided the cDNA or gDNA that served as material.

Germline trimming cut 4 bases from V and 5 bases from J; bases unmatched to any gene: 17. From germline, CDR1 is SGDLS and CDR2 YYNGEE. This CDR3 is built from 17 residues. In the source study's methods: Reference gene primer amplification yielded estimated nucleated cell counts. The method was immunoSEQ multiplex PCR; TCRdb's version includes in-frame clones alone and lacks a portion of them. V and J calls and clone size are given by that table; D and trimming were obtained from the DNA. The sample records around 200,000 clones, 70% to 90% being singletons. The TCR was taken from a woman in her forties or fifties with acute or convalescent COVID-19. The V call is TRBV9, the J call TRBJ1-2; 7 bases agree with TRBD1. Sequences were obtained from peripheral blood. CDR3 protein: CASSPTGDHVKQYGYTF. The CDR3 DNA reads as TGTGCCAGCAGCCCCACAGGGGATCACGTTAAACAATATGGCTACACCTTC.